This T cell receptor beta chain was retrieved from a study of cytomegalovirus exposure and HLA in healthy donors. Study-wide findings and caveats: TCR beta chains numbering 164 were designated cytomegalovirus-associated. Reports described diagnosis of cytomegalovirus status by the classifier as highly specific and sensitive. Being productive about 87% or about 30% of the time was typical of most TCR beta V segments in an earlier analysis.

The ends lost 8 bases at V and 5 bases at J; junction bases unmatched: 18. The CDR3 spans 16 residues. The germline V gene encodes CDR1 MNHEY and CDR2 SMNVEV (reference sequence). The study ran its PCR with 60 Vbeta and 13 Jbeta primers. Only in-frame clones appear in the TCRdb table, and some are missing; sequencing was by immunoSEQ multiplex PCR. The table records approximately 300,000 clones, approximately 84% of them present only once. As for this clone: Its specificity is not known.

The V and J genes are TRBV27 and TRBJ2-7; TRBD1 aligns across 7 bases. The clonotype comes from a woman in her thirties or forties in good health and CMV-seropositive. The specimen sequenced was PBMCs. The CDR3 loop is CASVRDSYTRTHEQYF. The CDR3 DNA sequence: TGTGCCAGCGTCCGGGACAGCTACACTCGTACCCACGAGCAGTACTTC.